The next 19 T cell receptor beta chains were all read from a single sample in a study of cytomegalovirus exposure and HLA in healthy donors. This PCR relied on a set of 60 Vbeta primers and 13 Jbeta primers. Repertoires were generated with immunoSEQ multiplex PCR, while TCRdb's copy carries only in-frame clones and drops some. Here the sample spans 150,000 to 200,000 clones, around 78% being singletons. The sequencing sample was made of PBMCs. These receptors originate from a woman aged 50 to 60 in good health and CMV-seropositive.

The chain joins TRBV5-4 to TRBJ1-2; TRBD1 matches at 9 bases. The CDR3 extends over 13 amino acids. Germline lookup yields CDR1 SGHNT and CDR2 YYREEE (reference sequence). V lost 5 bases, J lost 4 bases, and 3 bases stayed unmatched. The CDR3 nucleotides are TGTGCCAGCAGGGACAGGGGTGGCTATGGCTACACCTTC. Translation: CASRDRGGYGYTF.

The sample holds many counts of this clone. The V call is TRBV10-3, the J call TRBJ1-2, with TRBD1 matching 7 bases. Germline CDR1 and CDR2: ENHRY and SYGVKD. This CDR3 contains 13 residues. With 5 bases clipped from V and 8 bases from J, the junction kept 8 bases outside the gene matches. The CDR3: CAISSDRDHGYTF. The CDR3 nucleotides read TGTGCCATCAGTTCAGACAGGGATCACGGCTACACCTTC.

CDR3 in amino acids: CASSPRTGFISVDEKLFF. CDR3 bases: TGTGCCAGCAGTCCCAGGACAGGGTTTATATCGGTAGATGAAAAACTGTTTTTT. The chain joins TRBV27 to TRBJ1-4; 8 bases fit TRBD1. The length of the CDR3 is 18 residues. Looked up from germline, CDR1 is MNHEY and CDR2 is SMNVEV (reference sequence). V was pared by 5 bases and J by 6 bases, with 17 bases of the junction left unmatched.

This chain links TRBV6-1 with TRBJ1-5; 10 nucleotides agree with TRBD1. This CDR3 spans 15 amino acids. Germline V gene data show CDR1 as MNHNS and CDR2 as SASEGT. The J segment lost 6 bases and the V segment lost 2 bases, leaving 4 bases of the junction unmatched. CDR3 sequence reads: CASSERQGARQPQHF. For the CDR3, the DNA is TGTGCCAGCAGTGAAAGACAGGGGGCTCGTCAGCCCCAGCATTTT.

The J gene is TRBJ2-1, the V gene TRBV7-2, with a tentative D call TRBD1 (5 bases). Germline CDR1 reads SGHTA; CDR2 reads FQGNSA. CDR3 size: 13 residues. Deletions cut 4 bases from V and 6 bases from J, with 10 bases between. CDR3 sequence: CASSYRFPNEQFF. The CDR3 coding sequence is TGTGCCAGCAGCTACAGGTTTCCCAATGAGCAGTTCTTC.

The chain uses TRBV4-2 and TRBJ2-5; 9 bases are a match to TRBD2. With 1 base clipped from V and 5 bases from J, the junction kept 11 bases outside the gene matches. CDR3 length: 17 residues. From germline, CDR1 is LGHNA and CDR2 YNFKEQ. The CDR3 loop reads CASSQVSAGGSGETQYF. As DNA, the CDR3 is TGTGCCAGCAGCCAAGTCTCGGCGGGGGGGTCCGGTGAGACCCAGTACTTC.

V usage is TRBV7-9 and J usage is TRBJ2-2; 12 bases are a match to TRBD1. The germline V gene encodes CDR1 SEHNR and CDR2 FQNEAQ (reference sequence). With V trimmed by 5 bases and J by 3 bases, 13 bases remained unmatched. The CDR3 covers 19 residues. DNA of the CDR3: TGTGCCAGCAGCCACTCGGGGACAGGGGGCCTTTATTACACCGGGGAGCTGTTTTTT. Encoded protein: CASSHSGTGGLYYTGELFF.

The chain recombines TRBV5-1 with TRBJ1-1, with a weak D call TRBD1 (5 bases). V gave up 0 bases and J gave up 8 bases, with 11 bases separating them. The V gene's germline CDR1 is SGHRS and CDR2 YFSETQ. The CDR3 covers 13 residues. The CDR3 is CASSLVQGSEAFF. In DNA form, the CDR3 reads TGCGCCAGCAGCTTGGTTCAGGGCTCCGAAGCTTTCTTT.

The rearrangement links TRBV9 to TRBJ1-4; D possibly corresponds to TRBD1 (6 bases). CDR1 is SGDLS and CDR2 is YYNGEE in the germline V gene. This CDR3 has 14 residues. V lost 2 bases and J 4 bases, leaving 9 bases between the germline ends. In nucleotides, the CDR3 is TGTGCCAGCAGCGTCCAGGGGTTTAATGAAAAACTGTTTTTT. It yields the protein CASSVQGFNEKLFF.

This sequence joins TRBV2 and TRBJ2-7; 11 nucleotides line up with TRBD1. The CDR3 runs to 14 residues. The V gene end was trimmed by 10 bases and the J gene end by 2 bases; junction bases not matched to a gene: 7. Germline CDR1 is SNHLY and CDR2 is FYNNEI. CDR3 loop: CAIGRTGGPYEQYF. CDR3 DNA: TGTGCCATCGGTAGGACAGGGGGCCCCTACGAGCAGTACTTC.

Notes on this clone: The sample holds other DNA sequences that translate to the same CDR3. The chain combines TRBV6-1 with TRBJ1-2, with D unclear. Trimming took off 7 bases at V and 7 bases at J, with 16 bases between the two ends. Germline values: CDR1 MNHNS, CDR2 SASEGT. The CDR3 length is 13 residues. The CDR3 reads CASNSRLPRGYTF. For the CDR3, the DNA is TGTGCCAGCAATTCCAGGCTCCCCCGTGGCTACACCTTC.

V and J are TRBV19 and TRBJ1-1; tentatively, D is TRBD1 (5 bases). Germline V gene data show CDR1 as LNHDA and CDR2 as SQIVND (reference sequence). The CDR3 contains 13 residues. Trimming shortened V by 5 bases and J by 2 bases, and 9 bases separated the two germline ends. The CDR3 protein is CASSPGRNTEAFF. CDR3 in DNA: TGTGCCAGTAGTCCAGGGCGAAACACTGAAGCTTTCTTT.

The chain couples TRBV7-3 to TRBJ2-5; 10 bases are a match to TRBD1. V lost 5 bases to trimming and J lost 4 bases; unmatched junction nucleotides: 13. CDR3 length equals 17 residues. In germline, CDR1 is SGHTA, CDR2 FQGTGA. CDR3 in amino acids: CASSLQPQGDRGETQYF. The DNA for the CDR3 is TGTGCCAGCAGCCTTCAACCCCAGGGGGACAGGGGAGAGACCCAGTACTTC.

CDR3 region: CASSLDRVGVLNTEAFF. As DNA, the CDR3 is TGTGCCAGCAGCTTGGACAGGGTGGGAGTTCTGAACACTGAAGCTTTCTTT. The chain employs TRBV5-4 and TRBJ1-1, with D tentatively TRBD1 (6 bases). Germline assignment: CDR1 SGHNT and CDR2 YYREEE (reference sequence). The CDR3 runs to 17 residues. Between the trimmed V and J ends, which lost 0 bases and 0 bases, there was a span of 15 bases.

The chain couples TRBV2 to TRBJ1-4, with a possible D match to TRBD1 (5 bases). The CDR3 is 11 amino acids. Between the trimmed V and J ends, which lost 4 bases and 14 bases, there was a span of 11 bases. Germline CDR1 reads SNHLY; CDR2 reads FYNNEI. CDR3 sequence reads: CASSGSGGLFF. CDR3 DNA sequence: TGTGCCAGCAGTGGGTCTGGGGGGCTGTTTTTT.

This chain connects TRBV5-1 to TRBJ1-2, with 8 positions matching TRBD1. The CDR3 is 15 residues long. The trim removed 5 bases at V and 2 bases at J, leaving 8 bases unmatched. Germline CDR1 is SGHRS and CDR2 is YFSETQ. The CDR3 DNA reads TGCGCCAGCAGACCAACCGACAGGGGCAACTATGGCTACACCTTC. Encoded protein: CASRPTDRGNYGYTF.

This clone was detected a few times. The chain links TRBV30 to TRBJ1-2, with TRBD1 matching 7 bases. Trimming at V came to 4 bases and at J to 7 bases, leaving 12 bases not matched to a gene. Germline V gives CDR1 GTSNPN, CDR2 SVGIG (reference sequence). CDR3 length equals 14 residues. The CDR3 region is CAWTGGSEVGGYTF. In DNA, the CDR3 is TGTGCCTGGACAGGGGGGAGCGAGGTTGGTGGCTACACCTTC.

The rearrangement joins TRBV6-5 to TRBJ2-7, with D possibly being TRBD2 (5 bases). Germline V gene data show CDR1 as MNHEY and CDR2 as SVGAGI. With 0 bases removed from V and 6 bases from J, the gap between germline ends came to 9 bases. This CDR3 has 13 residues. In nucleotides, the CDR3 is TGTGCCAGCAGTTACTCGAGGGTGGGCGAGCAGTACTTC. Translation gives CASSYSRVGEQYF.

The chain joins TRBV11-3 to TRBJ2-7, with a weak D call TRBD2 (6 bases). Germline CDR1 reads SGHNT; CDR2 reads YENEEA. CDR3 size: 15 residues. The ends were cut back, 5 bases at V and 2 bases at J, with 16 bases in the middle. CDR3 protein: CASSPRGGDPYEQYF. In DNA, the CDR3 is TGTGCCAGCAGCCCCCGCGGCGGGGATCCCTACGAGCAGTACTTC.